This T cell receptor (beta chain) was captured by sequencing in a study of blood T cell repertoires in COVID-19. Turning to the study itself: In each case, the material was cDNA or gDNA derived from T cells, B-cell-depleted T cells, or PBMCs.

Original data processing: By means of reference gene primer amplification, nucleated cell counts were estimated. This table comes from immunoSEQ multiplex PCR, and its TCRdb copy is limited to in-frame clones, with some not included. D and trimming were read from the DNA, whereas the V and J calls and clone size are those reported in that table. Of about 260,000 clones listed, about 90% are singletons. Trimming removed 3 bases from V and 4 bases from J, with 22 bases in between. CDR1 and CDR2 from the germline V gene are LNHDA and SQIVND (reference sequence). This CDR3 has 17 amino acids. This rearrangement joins TRBV19 to TRBJ2-7; D is possibly TRBD2 (5 bases). Sample: peripheral blood. The TCR comes from a woman aged 25 to 39 with COVID-19, enrolled during active disease. The CDR3 region is CASSILPSGGRWYEQYF. The CDR3 DNA sequence: TGTGCCAGTAGTATCCTCCCGTCAGGCGGGCGGTGGTACGAGCAGTACTTC.